The clone carrying this T cell receptor beta chain appeared a few times. The target antigen is unknown. This record belongs to a study of T cells after yellow fever vaccination. As for the study in general: Fractions containing few cells were prepared with SMART-Seq v4 Ultra Low Input. General observations from the study: From the bulk population, abundant clonotypes could contaminate and appear within FACS-sorted repertoires.

There are 23 residues in the CDR3. Germline-derived CDR1 and CDR2 are SNHLY and FYNNEI. V was pared by 2 bases and J by 2 bases, with 24 bases of the junction left unmatched. UMIs and a universal primer site were added when TCR cDNA was made by 5'RACE template switching. TCRdb processed the 5' RACE reads anew with MiXCR; each CDR3 protein has one entry. The sample records a few hundred thousand distinct CDR3 sequences, about an eighth being singletons. The V call is TRBV2, the J call TRBJ2-5; 12 nucleotides match TRBD2. The sample in question was CD4+ T cells sorted from PBMCs, obtained 15 days after the yellow fever booster vaccination. The receptor was derived from a man younger than 35 who received the YFV17D yellow fever vaccine. As DNA, the CDR3 is TGTGCCAGCAGTGAACTGGCCGGGGGACGGAACGGACCTCTAGCGGGGGGGCAAGAGACCCAGTACTTC. It encodes CASSELAGGRNGPLAGGQETQYF.